This TCR beta chain was retrieved from a study of T cell repertoires in cytomegalovirus infection. Study-level information: TCR beta signatures that were public indicated CMV infection and matching HLA type. The study's findings and limits: The study identified carriers of CMV plus the relevant HLA from cumulative public TCR beta family frequency.

MiXCR, run by TCRdb on the reads, gives a single entry per CDR3 protein. The sample has some 480,000 distinct CDR3 sequences, 25% to 35% seen once. The sample holds a few counts of this clonotype. The antigen is undetermined. V gave up 6 bases and J gave up 6 bases, with 18 bases separating them. The germline CDR1 and CDR2 sequences are PRHDT and FYEKMQ (reference sequence). The length of the CDR3 is 15 residues. The source of this sequence is a human donor in good health (CMV status not recorded). Some clones in this sample may be carry-over from other donors' samples. The rearrangement links TRBV13 to TRBJ2-1; D is perhaps TRBD1 (6 bases). This specimen consisted of cultured PBMCs, obtained from culture after CMV antigen stimulation. The CDR3 sequence: CASSPQGQGGNEQFF. The CDR3, as DNA: TGTGCCAGCAGTCCTCAGGGGCAAGGTGGCAATGAGCAGTTCTTC.